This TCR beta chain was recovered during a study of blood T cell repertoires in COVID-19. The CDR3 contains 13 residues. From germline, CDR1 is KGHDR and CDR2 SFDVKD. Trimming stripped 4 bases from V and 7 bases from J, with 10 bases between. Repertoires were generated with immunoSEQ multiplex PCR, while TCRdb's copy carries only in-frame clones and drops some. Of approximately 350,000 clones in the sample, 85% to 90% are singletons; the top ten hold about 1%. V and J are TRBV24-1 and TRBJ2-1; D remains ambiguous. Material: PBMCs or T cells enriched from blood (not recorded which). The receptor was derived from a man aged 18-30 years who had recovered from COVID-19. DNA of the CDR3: TGTGCCACCAGTGAAGTAAACGGGAATGAGCAGTTCTTC. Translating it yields CATSEVNGNEQFF.